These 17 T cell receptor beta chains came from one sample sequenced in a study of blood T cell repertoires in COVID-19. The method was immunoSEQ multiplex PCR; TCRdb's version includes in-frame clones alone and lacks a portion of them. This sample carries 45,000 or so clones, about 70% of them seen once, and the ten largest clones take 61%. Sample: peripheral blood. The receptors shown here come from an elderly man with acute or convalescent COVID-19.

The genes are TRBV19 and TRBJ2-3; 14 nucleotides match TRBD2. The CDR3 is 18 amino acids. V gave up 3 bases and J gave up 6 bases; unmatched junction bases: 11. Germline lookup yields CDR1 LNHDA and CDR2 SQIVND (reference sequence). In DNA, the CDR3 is TGTGCCAGTAGTATCGGGACTAGCGGGAGTGGGGTCAAGGATACGCAGTATTTT. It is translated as CASSIGTSGSGVKDTQYF.

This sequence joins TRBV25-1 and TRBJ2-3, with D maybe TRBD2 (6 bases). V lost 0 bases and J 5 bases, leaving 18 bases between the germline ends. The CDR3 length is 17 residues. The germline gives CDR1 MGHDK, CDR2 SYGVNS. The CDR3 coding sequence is TGTGCCAGCAGTGAATATGGGAGGAGAGGGCCGAAAGATACGCAGTATTTT. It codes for CASSEYGRRGPKDTQYF.

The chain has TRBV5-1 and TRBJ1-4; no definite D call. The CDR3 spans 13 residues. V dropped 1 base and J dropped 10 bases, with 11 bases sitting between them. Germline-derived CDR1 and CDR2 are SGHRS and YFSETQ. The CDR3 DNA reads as TGCGCCAGCAGCTTGACAGACGTGGGAAAACTGTTTTTT. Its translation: CASSLTDVGKLFF.

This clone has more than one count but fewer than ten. This chain's CDR3 is CASSVTIAAQETQYF. The CDR3 bases are TGTGCCAGCAGCGTAACGATAGCGGCCCAAGAGACCCAGTACTTC. The V call is TRBV9, the J call TRBJ2-5; a weak D match, TRBD2 (6 bases). The germline CDR1 and CDR2 sequences are SGDLS and YYNGEE. V shed 1 base and J shed 1 base, with 11 bases lying between them. The CDR3 is made up of 15 amino acids.

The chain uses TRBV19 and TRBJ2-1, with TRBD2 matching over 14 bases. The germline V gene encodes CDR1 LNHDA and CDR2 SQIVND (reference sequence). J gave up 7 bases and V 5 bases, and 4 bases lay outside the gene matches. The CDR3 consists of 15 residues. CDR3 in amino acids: CASSEGLAGANEQFF. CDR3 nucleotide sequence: TGTGCCAGTAGTGAGGGACTAGCGGGAGCTAATGAGCAGTTCTTC.

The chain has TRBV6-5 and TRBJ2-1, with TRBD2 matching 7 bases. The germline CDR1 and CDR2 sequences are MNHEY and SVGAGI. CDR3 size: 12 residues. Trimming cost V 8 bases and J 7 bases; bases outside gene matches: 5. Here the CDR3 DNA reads TGTGCCAGCCGGGACTACTTTAATGAGCAGTTCTTC. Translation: CASRDYFNEQFF.

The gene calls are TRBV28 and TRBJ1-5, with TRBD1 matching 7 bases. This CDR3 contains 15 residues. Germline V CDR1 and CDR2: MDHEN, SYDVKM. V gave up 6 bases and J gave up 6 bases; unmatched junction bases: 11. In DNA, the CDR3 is TGTGCCAGCAGCAAAGACAGGGCCCCGACTCAGCCCCAGCATTTT. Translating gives CASSKDRAPTQPQHF.

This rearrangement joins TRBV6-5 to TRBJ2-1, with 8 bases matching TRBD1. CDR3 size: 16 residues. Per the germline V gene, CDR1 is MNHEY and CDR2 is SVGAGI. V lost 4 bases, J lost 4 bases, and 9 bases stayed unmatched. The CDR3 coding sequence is TGTGCCAGCAGTTCCCCCTCAGGGGGCTCTTACAATGAGCAGTTCTTC. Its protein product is CASSSPSGGSYNEQFF.

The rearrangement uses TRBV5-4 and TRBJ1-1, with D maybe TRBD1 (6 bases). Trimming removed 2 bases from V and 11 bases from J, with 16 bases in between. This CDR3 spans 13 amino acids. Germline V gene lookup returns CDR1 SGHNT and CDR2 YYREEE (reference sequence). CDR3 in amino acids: CASSLGGSQGAFF. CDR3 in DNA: TGTGCCAGCAGCTTAGGGGGATCTCAAGGGGCTTTCTTT.

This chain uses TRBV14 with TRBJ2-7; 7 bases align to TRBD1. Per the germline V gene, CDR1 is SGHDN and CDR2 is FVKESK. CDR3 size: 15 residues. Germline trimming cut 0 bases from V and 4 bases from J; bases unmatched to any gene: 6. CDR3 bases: TGTGCCAGCAGCCAAGAAGGGGGCGCCTGGTACGAGCAGTACTTC. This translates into CASSQEGGAWYEQYF.

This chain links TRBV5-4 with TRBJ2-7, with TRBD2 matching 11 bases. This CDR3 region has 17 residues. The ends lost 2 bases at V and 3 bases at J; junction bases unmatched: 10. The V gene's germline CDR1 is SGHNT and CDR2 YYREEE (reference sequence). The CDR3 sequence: CASSLKLLAGEVYEQYF. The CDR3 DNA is TGTGCCAGCAGCTTAAAATTACTAGCGGGAGAGGTCTACGAGCAGTACTTC.

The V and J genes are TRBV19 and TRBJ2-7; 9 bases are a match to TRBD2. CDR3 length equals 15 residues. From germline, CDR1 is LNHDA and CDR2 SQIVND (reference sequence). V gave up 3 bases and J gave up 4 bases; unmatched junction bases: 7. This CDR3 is CASSIRGSGSYEQYF. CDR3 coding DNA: TGTGCCAGTAGTATCCGGGGTAGCGGGAGTTACGAGCAGTACTTC.

The DNA of the CDR3 is TGTGCCAGCAGTTTAGAGTGGCCAGGGACCTACGAGCAGTACTTC. It yields the protein CASSLEWPGTYEQYF. The rearrangement joins TRBV27 to TRBJ2-7, with D perhaps matching TRBD1 (5 bases). The ends were cut back, 2 bases at V and 2 bases at J, with 13 bases in the middle. CDR3 length: 15 amino acids. Germline V gives CDR1 MNHEY, CDR2 SMNVEV (reference sequence).

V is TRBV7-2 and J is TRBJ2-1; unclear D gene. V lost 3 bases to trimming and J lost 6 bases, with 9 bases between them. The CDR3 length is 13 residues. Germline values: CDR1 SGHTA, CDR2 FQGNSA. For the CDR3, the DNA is TGTGCCAGCAGCTTCAACTACTTCAATGAGCAGTTCTTC. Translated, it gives CASSFNYFNEQFF. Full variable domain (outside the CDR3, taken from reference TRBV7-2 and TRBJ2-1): GAGVSQSPSNKVTEKGKDVELRCDPISGHTALYWYRQSLGQGLEFLIYFQGNSAPDKSGLPSDRFSAERTGGSVSTLTIQRTQQEDSAVYLCASSFNYFNEQFFGPGTRLTVL.

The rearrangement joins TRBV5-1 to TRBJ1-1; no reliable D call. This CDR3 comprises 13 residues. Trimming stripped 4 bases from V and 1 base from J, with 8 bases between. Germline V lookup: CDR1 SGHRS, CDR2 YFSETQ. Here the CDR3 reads CASSAGQNTEAFF. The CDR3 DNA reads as TGCGCCAGCAGCGCAGGCCAGAACACTGAAGCTTTCTTT.

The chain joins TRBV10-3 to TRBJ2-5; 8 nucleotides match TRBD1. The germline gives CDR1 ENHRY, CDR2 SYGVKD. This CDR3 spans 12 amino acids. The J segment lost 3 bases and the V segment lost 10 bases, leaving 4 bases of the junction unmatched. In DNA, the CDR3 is TGTGCCACTCGGACAGGGAAAGAGACCCAGTACTTC. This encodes CATRTGKETQYF.

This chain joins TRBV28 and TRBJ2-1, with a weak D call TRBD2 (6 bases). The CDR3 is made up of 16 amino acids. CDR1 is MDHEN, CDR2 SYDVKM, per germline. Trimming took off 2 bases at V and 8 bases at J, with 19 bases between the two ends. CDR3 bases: TGTGCCAGCAGTTTAAACCTAGCGCTCATTCCCCATGAGCAGTTCTTC. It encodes CASSLNLALIPHEQFF.